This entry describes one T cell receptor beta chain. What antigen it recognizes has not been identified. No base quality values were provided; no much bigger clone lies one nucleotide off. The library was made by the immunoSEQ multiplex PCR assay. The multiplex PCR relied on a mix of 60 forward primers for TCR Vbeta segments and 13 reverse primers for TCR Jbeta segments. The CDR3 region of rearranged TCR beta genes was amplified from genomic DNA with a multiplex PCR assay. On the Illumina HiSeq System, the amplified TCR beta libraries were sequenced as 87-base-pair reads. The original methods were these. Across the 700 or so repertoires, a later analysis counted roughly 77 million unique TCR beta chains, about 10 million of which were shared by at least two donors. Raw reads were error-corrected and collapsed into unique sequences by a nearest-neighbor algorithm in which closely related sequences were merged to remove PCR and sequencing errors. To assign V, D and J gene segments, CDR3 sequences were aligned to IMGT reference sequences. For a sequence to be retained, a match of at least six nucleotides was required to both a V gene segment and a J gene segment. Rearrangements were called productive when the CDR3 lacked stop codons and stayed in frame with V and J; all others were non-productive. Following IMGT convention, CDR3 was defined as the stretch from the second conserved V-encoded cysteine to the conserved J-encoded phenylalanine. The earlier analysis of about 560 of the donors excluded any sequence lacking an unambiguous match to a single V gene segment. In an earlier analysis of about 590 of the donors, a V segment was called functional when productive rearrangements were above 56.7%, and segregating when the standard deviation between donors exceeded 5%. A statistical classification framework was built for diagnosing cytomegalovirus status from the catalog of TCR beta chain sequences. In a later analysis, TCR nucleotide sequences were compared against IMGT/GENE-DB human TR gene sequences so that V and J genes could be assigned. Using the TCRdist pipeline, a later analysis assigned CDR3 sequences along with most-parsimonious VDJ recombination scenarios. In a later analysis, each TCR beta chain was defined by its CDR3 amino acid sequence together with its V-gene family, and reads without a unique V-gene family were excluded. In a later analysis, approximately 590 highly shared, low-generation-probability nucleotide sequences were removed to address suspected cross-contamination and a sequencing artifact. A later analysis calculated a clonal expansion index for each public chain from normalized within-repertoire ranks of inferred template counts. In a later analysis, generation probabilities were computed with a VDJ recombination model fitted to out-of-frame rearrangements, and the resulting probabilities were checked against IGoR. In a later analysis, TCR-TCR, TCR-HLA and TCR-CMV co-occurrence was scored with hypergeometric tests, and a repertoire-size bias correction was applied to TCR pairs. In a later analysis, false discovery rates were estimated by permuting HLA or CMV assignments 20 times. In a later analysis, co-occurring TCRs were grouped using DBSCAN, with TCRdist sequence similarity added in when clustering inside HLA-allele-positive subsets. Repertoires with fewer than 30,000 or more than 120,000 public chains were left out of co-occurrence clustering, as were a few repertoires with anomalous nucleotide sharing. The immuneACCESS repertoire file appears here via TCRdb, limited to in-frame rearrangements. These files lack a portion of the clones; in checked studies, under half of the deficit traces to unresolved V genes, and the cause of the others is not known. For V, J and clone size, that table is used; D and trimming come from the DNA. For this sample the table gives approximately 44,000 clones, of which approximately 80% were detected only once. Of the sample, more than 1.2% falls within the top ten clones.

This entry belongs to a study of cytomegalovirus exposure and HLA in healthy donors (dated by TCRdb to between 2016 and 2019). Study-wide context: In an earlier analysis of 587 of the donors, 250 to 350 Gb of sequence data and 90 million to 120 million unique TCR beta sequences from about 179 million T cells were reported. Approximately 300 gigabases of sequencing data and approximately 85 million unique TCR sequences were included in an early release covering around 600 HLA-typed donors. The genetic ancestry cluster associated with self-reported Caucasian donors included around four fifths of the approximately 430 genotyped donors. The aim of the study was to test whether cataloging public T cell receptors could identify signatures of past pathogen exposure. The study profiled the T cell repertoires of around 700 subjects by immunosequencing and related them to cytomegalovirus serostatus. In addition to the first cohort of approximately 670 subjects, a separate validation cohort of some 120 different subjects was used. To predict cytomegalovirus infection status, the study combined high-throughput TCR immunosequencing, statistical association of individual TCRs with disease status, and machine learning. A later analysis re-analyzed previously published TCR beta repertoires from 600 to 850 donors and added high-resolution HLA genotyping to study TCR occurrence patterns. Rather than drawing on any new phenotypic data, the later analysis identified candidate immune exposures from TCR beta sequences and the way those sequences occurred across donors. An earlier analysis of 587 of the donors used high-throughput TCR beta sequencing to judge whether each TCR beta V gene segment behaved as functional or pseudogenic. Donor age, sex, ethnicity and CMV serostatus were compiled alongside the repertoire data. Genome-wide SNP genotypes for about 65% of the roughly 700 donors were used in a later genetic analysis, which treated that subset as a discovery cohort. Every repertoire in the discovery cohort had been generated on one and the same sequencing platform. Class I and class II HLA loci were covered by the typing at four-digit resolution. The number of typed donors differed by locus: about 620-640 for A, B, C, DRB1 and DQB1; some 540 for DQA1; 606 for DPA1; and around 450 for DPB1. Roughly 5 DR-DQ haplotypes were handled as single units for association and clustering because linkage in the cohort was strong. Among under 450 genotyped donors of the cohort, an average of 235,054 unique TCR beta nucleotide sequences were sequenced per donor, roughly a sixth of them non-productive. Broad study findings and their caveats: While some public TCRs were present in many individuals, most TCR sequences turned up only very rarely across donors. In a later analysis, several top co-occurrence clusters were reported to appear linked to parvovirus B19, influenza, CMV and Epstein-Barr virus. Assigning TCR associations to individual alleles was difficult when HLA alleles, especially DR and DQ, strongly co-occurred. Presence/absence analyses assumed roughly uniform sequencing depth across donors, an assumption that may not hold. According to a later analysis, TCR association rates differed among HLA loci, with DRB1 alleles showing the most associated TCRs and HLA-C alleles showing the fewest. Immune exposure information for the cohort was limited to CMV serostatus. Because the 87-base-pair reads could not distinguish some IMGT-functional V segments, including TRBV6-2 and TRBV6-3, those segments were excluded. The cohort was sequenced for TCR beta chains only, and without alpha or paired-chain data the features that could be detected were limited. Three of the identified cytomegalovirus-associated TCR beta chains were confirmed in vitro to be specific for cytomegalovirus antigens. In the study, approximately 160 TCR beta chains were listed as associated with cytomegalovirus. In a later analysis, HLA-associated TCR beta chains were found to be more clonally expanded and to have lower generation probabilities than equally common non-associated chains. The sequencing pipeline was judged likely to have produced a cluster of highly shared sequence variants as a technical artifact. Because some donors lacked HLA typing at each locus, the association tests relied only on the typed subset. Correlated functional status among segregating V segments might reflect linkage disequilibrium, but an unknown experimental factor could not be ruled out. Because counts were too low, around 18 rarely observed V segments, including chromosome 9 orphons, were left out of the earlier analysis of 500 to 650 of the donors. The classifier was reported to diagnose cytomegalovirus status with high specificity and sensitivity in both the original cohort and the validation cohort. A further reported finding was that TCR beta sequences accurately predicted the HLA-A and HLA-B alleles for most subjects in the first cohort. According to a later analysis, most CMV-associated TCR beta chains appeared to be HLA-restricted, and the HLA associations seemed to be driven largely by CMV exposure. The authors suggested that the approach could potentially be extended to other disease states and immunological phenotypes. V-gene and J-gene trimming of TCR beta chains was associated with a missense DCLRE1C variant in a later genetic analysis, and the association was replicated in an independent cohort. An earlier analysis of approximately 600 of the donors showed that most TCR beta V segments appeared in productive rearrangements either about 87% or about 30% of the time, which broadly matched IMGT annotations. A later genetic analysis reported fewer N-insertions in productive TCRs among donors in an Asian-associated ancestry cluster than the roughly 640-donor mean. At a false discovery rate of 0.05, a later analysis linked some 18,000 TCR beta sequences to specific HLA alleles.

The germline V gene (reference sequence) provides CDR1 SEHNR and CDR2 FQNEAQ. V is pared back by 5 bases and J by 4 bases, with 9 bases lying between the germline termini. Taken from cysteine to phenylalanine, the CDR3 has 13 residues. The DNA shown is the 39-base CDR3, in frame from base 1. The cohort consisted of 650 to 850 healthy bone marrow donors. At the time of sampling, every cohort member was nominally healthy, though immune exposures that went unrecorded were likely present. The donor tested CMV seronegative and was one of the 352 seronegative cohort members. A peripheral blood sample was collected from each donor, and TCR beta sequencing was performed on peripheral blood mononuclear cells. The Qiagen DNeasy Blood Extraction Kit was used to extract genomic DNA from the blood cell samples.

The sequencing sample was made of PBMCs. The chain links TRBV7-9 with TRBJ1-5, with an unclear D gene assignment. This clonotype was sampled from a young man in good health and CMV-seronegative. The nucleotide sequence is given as TGTGCCAGCAGCCCCGACAAAAATCAGCCCCAGCATTTT. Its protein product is CASSPDKNQPQHF.